The next 6 T cell receptor beta chains were all read from a single sample in a study of shared clonotypes between healthy human individuals. The assay was immunoSEQ multiplex PCR, and TCRdb's table has in-frame clones only and misses some. The profile covers about 2 million clones, with around 96% appearing a single time and 1.2% taken by the ten largest. Naive CD8 cells lacked CD45RO, underwent positive selection for CCR7 and left out terminally differentiated effector memory CD45RA+ cells. The sample comprised naive CD8+ T cells sorted from blood. These receptors were taken from a young man in good health.

The chain recombines TRBV6-5 with TRBJ1-6; TRBD1 aligns across 8 bases. The V gene's germline CDR1 is MNHEY and CDR2 SVGAGI. The CDR3 has 15 amino acids. Germline trimming cut 1 base from V and 8 bases from J; bases unmatched to any gene: 4. The CDR3: CASSYFTGGDSPLHF. The CDR3 DNA sequence: TGTGCCAGCAGTTACTTTACAGGGGGTGATTCACCCCTCCACTTT.

This chain connects TRBV29-1 to TRBJ2-7, with TRBD1 matching over 11 bases. Trimming at V came to 7 bases and at J to 2 bases, leaving 7 bases not matched to a gene. CDR1 SQVTM and CDR2 ANQGSEA come from the germline V gene. The CDR3 totals 14 residues. For the CDR3, the DNA is TGCAGCGCCCTAGGGACAGGGGGGGCCTACGAGCAGTACTTC. This translates into CSALGTGGAYEQYF.

To note about this clone: Other DNA sequences in this sample translate to the same CDR3. The rearrangement uses TRBV9 and TRBJ2-7; D perhaps matches TRBD2 (6 bases). Germline V lookup: CDR1 SGDLS, CDR2 YYNGEE. The germline V and J ends were trimmed by 0 bases and 7 bases, with 11 bases remaining between them. This CDR3 is 13 amino acids long. The CDR3 coding sequence is TGTGCCAGCAGCGTAGATAGGGCGGGGGAGCAGTACTTC. As protein: CASSVDRAGEQYF.

This chain connects TRBV10-1 to TRBJ2-3; D may match TRBD1 or TRBD2 (5 bases each). CDR1 and CDR2 from the germline V gene are WNHNN and SYGVQD (reference sequence). The V gene lost 0 bases and the J gene lost 2 bases, with 12 bases spanning the gap. The CDR3 spans 16 residues. The CDR3 here is CASSESGEYSTDTQYF. The DNA of the CDR3 is TGCGCCAGCAGTGAGTCAGGGGAGTACTCCACAGATACGCAGTATTTT.

For this clone: Other DNA sequences within the sample encode an identical CDR3. The V call is TRBV5-4, the J call TRBJ2-7; 7 positions match TRBD2. There are 12 residues in the CDR3. The germline CDR1 and CDR2 sequences are SGHNT and YYREEE (reference sequence). The V gene end was trimmed by 3 bases and the J gene end by 6 bases; junction bases not matched to a gene: 3. CDR3 nucleotides: TGTGCCAGCAGCTGGGGAGGGGCCGAGCAGTACTTC. Encoded protein: CASSWGGAEQYF.

The chain combines TRBV28 with TRBJ2-3; the D gene is possibly TRBD1 (5 bases). The V end lost 5 bases, the J end lost 2 bases, and 23 bases lay between the germline ends. Germline-derived CDR1 and CDR2 are MDHEN and SYDVKM. The CDR3 is 18 amino acids. The CDR3 region has the DNA TGTGCCAGCAGTCCGAATGCAGGGAAATCAACCAACACAGATACGCAGTATTTT. It is translated as CASSPNAGKSTNTDTQYF.